A single sample gave rise to the 20 T cell receptor beta chains below, sequenced in a study of T cell responses to AZD1222 COVID-19 vaccine. Sequencing was performed with immunoSEQ multiplex PCR; in TCRdb, only in-frame clones are kept and a portion is missing. In the table there are roughly 150,000 clones, 91% of which are singletons. The source material was peripheral blood, sampled 28 days after the second AZD1222 dose. The receptor set was obtained from an adult who received the AZD1222 COVID-19 vaccine.

This chain joins TRBV18 and TRBJ2-2; 9 bases fit TRBD1. CDR3 size: 17 residues. Germline-derived CDR1 and CDR2 are KGHSH and LQKENI. J lost 2 bases, V lost 3 bases, and 7 bases had no gene match. The DNA of the CDR3 is TGTGCCAGCTCACCCCAGAGGACAGGGGCAAACACCGGGGAGCTGTTTTTT. This codes for CASSPQRTGANTGELFF.

V usage is TRBV19 and J usage is TRBJ1-5; the match to TRBD1 covers 7 bases. In germline, CDR1 is LNHDA, CDR2 SQIVND (reference sequence). After removal of 10 bases from V and 4 bases from J, the junction contained 10 bases not matched to a gene. The CDR3 runs to 14 residues. The CDR3 DNA reads as TGTGCCACCGAGGGGGGACAGAGTAATCAGCCCCAGCATTTT. This encodes CATEGGQSNQPQHF.

The chain links TRBV25-1 to TRBJ1-5; possible D gene TRBD1, 5 bases. The CDR3 spans 14 residues. In germline, CDR1 is MGHDK, CDR2 SYGVNS. The V gene lost 10 bases and the J gene lost 1 base, with 14 bases spanning the gap. The CDR3 nucleotides are TGTGCCACCAGATCGGGGGGAAGCAATCAGCCCCAGCATTTT. This translates into CATRSGGSNQPQHF.

This clone is a singleton in its sample. Possible read error: a much larger clone is one base away. Other nucleotide sequences in the sample specify the same CDR3. The rearrangement uses TRBV9 and TRBJ1-3; D ambiguous. V lost 4 bases and J lost 4, with 3 bases in between. Germline V gene data show CDR1 as SGDLS and CDR2 as YYNGEE. This CDR3 comprises 11 residues. In nucleotides, the CDR3 is TGTGCCAGCAGCTTCGGAAACACCATATATTTT. Translated: CASSFGNTIYF.

The chain uses TRBV3-1 (or the pseudogene TRBV3-2) and TRBJ2-1, with 7 nucleotides matching TRBD2. In germline, CDR1 is LGHDT, CDR2 YNNKEL (reference sequence). This CDR3 is 19 amino acids long. V shed 0 bases, J shed 0 bases, and the junction held 11 bases outside the gene matches. The CDR3 DNA reads TGTGCCAGCAGCCAAGACGGGGGGTGGCAGGGATCCTCCTACAATGAGCAGTTCTTC. Protein sequence: CASSQDGGWQGSSYNEQFF.

The chain couples TRBV7-9 to TRBJ1-5; D remains ambiguous. The CDR3 length is 17 residues. Germline CDR1 and CDR2: SEHNR and FQNEAQ (reference sequence). Trimming shortened V by 0 bases and J by 0 bases, and 12 bases separated the two germline ends. Here the CDR3 reads CASSLALQDYSNQPQHF. CDR3 sequence (DNA): TGTGCCAGCAGCTTAGCGCTCCAAGATTATAGCAATCAGCCCCAGCATTTT.

This chain links TRBV28 with TRBJ2-3; no reliable D call. The ends were cut back, 11 bases at V and 12 bases at J, with 12 bases in the middle. This CDR3 has 9 amino acids. The germline V gene encodes CDR1 MDHEN and CDR2 SYDVKM. This CDR3 reads CARRLTQYF. The CDR3 coding sequence is TGTGCCCGCCGCCTAACACAGTATTTT. Full variable domain (rest looked up from reference TRBV28 and TRBJ2-3): DVKVTQSSRYLVKRTGEKVFLECVQDMDHENMFWYRQDPGLGLRLIYFSYDVKMKEKGDIPEGYSVSREKKERFSLILESASTNQTSMYLCARRLTQYFGPGTRLTVL.

This clone appeared a few times. The rearrangement uses TRBV19 and TRBJ2-2, with TRBD1 matching over 8 bases. CDR3 length: 13 amino acids. V shed 8 bases and J 8 bases; nucleotides not matched to a gene: 7. In germline, CDR1 is LNHDA, CDR2 SQIVND (reference sequence). CDR3 sequence: CASAIRGLGELFF. The DNA of the CDR3 is TGTGCCAGTGCGATCAGGGGGCTAGGGGAGCTGTTTTTT.

V is TRBV27 and J is TRBJ1-5; 8 bases align to TRBD1. There are 14 residues in the CDR3. The trim removed 2 bases at V and 6 bases at J, leaving 3 bases unmatched. Germline V gives CDR1 MNHEY, CDR2 SMNVEV (reference sequence). The CDR3 nucleotides are TGTGCCAGCAGTTTAAACAGGGGGACTCAGCCCCAGCATTTT. Protein product: CASSLNRGTQPQHF.

The V gene is TRBV6-5, the J gene TRBJ1-3; TRBD1 might be the D (5 bases). V gave up 8 bases and J gave up 0 bases, with 5 bases separating them. Germline CDR1 and CDR2: MNHEY and SVGAGI. This CDR3 has 12 amino acids. DNA of the CDR3: TGTGCCAGCGACAGCTCTGGAAACACCATATATTTT. As protein: CASDSSGNTIYF.

As DNA, the CDR3 is TGTGCCAGCAGCGTCCCGGGACAGGGGCAGAGAACTGAAGCTTTCTTT. Its protein product is CASSVPGQGQRTEAFF. The chain combines TRBV9 with TRBJ1-1, with 10 bases aligning to TRBD1. Germline V gene sequence: CDR1 SGDLS, CDR2 YYNGEE. The CDR3 runs 16 residues. V shed 2 bases, J shed 5 bases, and the junction held 9 bases outside the gene matches. Filled out from reference TRBV9 and TRBJ1-1, the complete variable domain reads DSGVTQTPKHLITATGQRVTLRCSPRSGDLSVYWYQQSLDQGLQFLIQYYNGEERAKGNILERFSAQQFPDLHSELNLSSLELGDSALYFCASSVPGQGQRTEAFFGQGTRLTVV.

This sequence joins TRBV5-1 and TRBJ2-7; D may be TRBD2 (6 bases). The CDR3 extends over 16 amino acids. Germline V gives CDR1 SGHRS, CDR2 YFSETQ. Trimming left V 0 bases short and J 0 bases short, with 13 bases between. The CDR3 DNA sequence: TGCGCCAGCAGCTTGGCCGCGCGGGATCTCTCCTACGAGCAGTACTTC. Its translation is CASSLAARDLSYEQYF.

Comments on this clone: This specimen includes other DNA sequences encoding the same CDR3. The chain links TRBV19 to TRBJ1-1, with D possibly matching TRBD1 (6 bases). Deletions cut 6 bases from V and 4 bases from J, with 15 bases between. Germline CDR1 reads LNHDA; CDR2 reads SQIVND (reference sequence). This CDR3 contains 14 residues. CDR3 nucleotides: TGTGCCAGTAGGGATCGGCAGGGGCCCACTGAAGCTTTCTTT. Protein: CASRDRQGPTEAFF.

The genes are TRBV3-1 (or the pseudogene TRBV3-2) and TRBJ1-1, with D unresolved. The germline V gene encodes CDR1 LGHDT and CDR2 YNNKEL (reference sequence). The CDR3 is made up of 13 amino acids. V lost 1 base and J lost 3, with 6 bases in between. The CDR3 spells CASSQVFDTEAFF. Here the CDR3 DNA reads TGTGCCAGCAGCCAAGTGTTTGACACTGAAGCTTTCTTT.

The J gene is TRBJ1-5, the V gene TRBV9; maybe TRBD1 (6 bases). Germline V gene sequence: CDR1 SGDLS, CDR2 YYNGEE. V shed 4 bases and J shed 2 bases, with 16 bases lying between them. CDR3 length: 16 amino acids. This CDR3 is CASSPQGFQGNQPQHF. CDR3 sequence (DNA): TGTGCCAGCAGCCCACAGGGCTTCCAGGGCAATCAGCCCCAGCATTTT.

The chain carries TRBV6-5 and TRBJ1-1; no clear D. The CDR3 contains 16 residues. Trimming removed 0 bases from V and 0 bases from J, with 11 bases in between. Looked up from germline, CDR1 is MNHEY and CDR2 is SVGAGI. CDR3 in DNA: TGTGCCAGCAGTTACTCGATCGGCCTCATGAACACTGAAGCTTTCTTT. It specifies CASSYSIGLMNTEAFF.

The chain employs TRBV20-1 and TRBJ2-7, with D possibly TRBD1 on 6 matching bases. V gave up 5 bases and J gave up 5 bases, with 10 bases separating them. The CDR3 is 11 residues long. Germline CDR1 and CDR2: DFQATT and SNEGSKA (reference sequence). The CDR3 loop is CSALDSHEQYF. The CDR3 nucleotides are TGCAGTGCTTTGGACAGCCACGAGCAGTACTTC.

The J gene is TRBJ1-4, the V gene TRBV28; 9 nucleotides match TRBD1. With 5 bases clipped from V and 8 bases from J, the junction kept 6 bases outside the gene matches. The germline V gene has CDR1 MDHEN and CDR2 SYDVKM. The CDR3 is 14 residues long. The CDR3 here is CASSPGTGREKLFF. CDR3 in DNA: TGTGCCAGCAGTCCTGGGACAGGGAGGGAAAAACTGTTTTTT.

CDR3 sequence: CASSPNRGNQETQYF. In DNA form, the CDR3 reads TGTGCCAGCTCACCCAATCGGGGGAATCAAGAGACCCAGTACTTC. The J gene is TRBJ2-5, the V gene TRBV18, with D maybe TRBD2 (6 bases). The CDR3 runs 15 residues. The V and J ends lost 3 bases and 2 bases respectively, with 13 bases between them. Germline V gene data show CDR1 as KGHSH and CDR2 as LQKENI.

CDR3 sequence (DNA): TGTGCCAGCAGCTTAGCGTGGATGAACACTGAAGCTTTCTTT. It specifies CASSLAWMNTEAFF. The chain joins TRBV7-2 to TRBJ1-1; the D is unclear. The germline gives CDR1 SGHTA, CDR2 FQGNSA. The ends were cut back, 0 bases at V and 0 bases at J, with 5 bases in the middle. This CDR3 comprises 14 residues.